A single sample gave rise to the 18 T cell receptor beta chains below, sequenced in a study of T cells in Graves' hyperthyroidism and ophthalmopathy. Authors of the study amplified TCR beta CDR3 regions from RNA transcripts. Initially, a first-round RT-PCR of the TCR CDR3 employed the HTBI primer set. TCRdb reanalysed the multiplex PCR reads using MiXCR and keeps one entry per CDR3 protein. The sample lists roughly 630,000 distinct CDR3 sequences; approximately 14% were seen once. The specimen sequenced was blood. The receptors were sampled from a woman younger than 45 with Graves' hyperthyroidism.

This clonotype was picked up a small number of times. V and J are TRBV20-1 and TRBJ1-6; the D gene is possibly TRBD1 (5 bases). The germline CDR1 and CDR2 sequences are DFQATT and SNEGSKA (reference sequence). Trimming left V 4 bases short and J 8 bases short, with 15 bases between. This CDR3 spans 14 amino acids. As DNA, the CDR3 is TGCAGTGCTAAGAACAGGAGCCCCCATTCACCCCTCCACTTT. Translating gives CSAKNRSPHSPLHF.

This clonotype showed up many times. The chain combines TRBV12-3 or TRBV12-4 with TRBJ1-1; TRBD1 matches at 8 bases. V shed 3 bases, J shed 2 bases, and the junction held 11 bases outside the gene matches. The CDR3 extends over 17 amino acids. CDR3: CASSFRVLGQANTEAFF. For the CDR3, the DNA is TGTGCCAGCAGTTTTAGGGTACTGGGACAGGCTAACACTGAAGCTTTCTTT.

This clonotype was counted ten times or more. The genes are TRBV12-3 or TRBV12-4 and TRBJ1-1, with D unclear. The V end lost 5 bases, the J end lost 3 bases, and 10 bases lay between the germline ends. CDR3 length: 13 amino acids. The CDR3: CASSHYLDTEAFF. CDR3 DNA sequence: TGTGCCAGCAGTCATTATCTGGACACTGAAGCTTTCTTT.

This clonotype was counted at least ten times. The chain employs TRBV12-3 or TRBV12-4 and TRBJ2-1; 10 bases are a match to TRBD2. V lost 1 base and J lost 7; bases outside the gene matches: 7. The CDR3 runs 16 residues. The CDR3 coding sequence is TGTGCCAGCAGTTTAGACCTACTAGCGGGACAGAATGAGCAGTTCTTC. This gives the protein CASSLDLLAGQNEQFF.

This chain joins TRBV19 and TRBJ1-2, with D possibly matching TRBD1 (5 bases). V lost 9 bases to trimming and J lost 6 bases, with 8 bases between them. Per the germline V gene, CDR1 is LNHDA and CDR2 is SQIVND (reference sequence). CDR3 length: 10 amino acids. The CDR3 protein is CASIRDGYTF. The CDR3 DNA reads as TGTGCCAGCATCAGGGATGGCTACACCTTC.

This clonotype was counted a few times. CDR3 coding DNA: TGTGCCAGCAGCCGGGCCTATAACTATGGCTACACCTTC. Amino acid sequence: CASSRAYNYGYTF. This chain links TRBV27 with TRBJ1-2, with no clear D. Germline V gene sequence: CDR1 MNHEY, CDR2 SMNVEV (reference sequence). Trimming took 6 bases from V and 1 from J, leaving 9 bases between them. The CDR3 sequence is 13 residues long.

This chain's CDR3 is CASSYSRDRIEEKLFF. The CDR3 DNA is TGTGCCAGCAGTTACTCGCGGGACAGGATCGAAGAAAAACTGTTTTTT. The V gene is TRBV6-5, the J gene TRBJ1-4, with 8 bases identical to TRBD1. CDR3 length: 16 residues. Germline loops: CDR1 MNHEY, CDR2 SVGAGI. V shed 0 bases and J 8 bases; nucleotides not matched to a gene: 8.

The chain links TRBV7-9 to TRBJ2-7, with TRBD2 identical over 12 bases. Germline CDR1 is SEHNR and CDR2 is FQNEAQ (reference sequence). The ends lost 1 base at V and 0 bases at J; junction bases unmatched: 7. The CDR3 covers 18 residues. The CDR3 nucleotides read TGTGCCAGCAGCTTAGTCGGCCTAGCGGGAGGGCTCTCCTACGAGCAGTACTTC. Its protein is CASSLVGLAGGLSYEQYF.

This clonotype has at least ten counts. The chain uses TRBV28 and TRBJ2-1; 8 nucleotides agree with TRBD1. The CDR3 totals 16 residues. The V gene's germline CDR1 is MDHEN and CDR2 SYDVKM. V lost 1 base to trimming and J lost 4 bases; unmatched junction nucleotides: 6. The CDR3 spells CASSLLDRDPYNEQFF. CDR3 in DNA: TGTGCCAGCAGTTTATTGGACAGGGACCCATACAATGAGCAGTTCTTC.

Many counts were recorded for this clonotype. The chain joins TRBV27 to TRBJ2-7, with no clear D. The V gene's germline CDR1 is MNHEY and CDR2 SMNVEV (reference sequence). The CDR3 has 12 amino acids. V gave up 6 bases and J gave up 2 bases, with 8 bases separating them. DNA for the CDR3: TGTGCCAGCAGGGACGGCGCCTACGAGCAGTACTTC. Encoded protein: CASRDGAYEQYF.

The V and J genes are TRBV7-2 and TRBJ1-2; possibly TRBD1 for D (6 bases). The CDR3 spans 12 residues. Germline values: CDR1 SGHTA, CDR2 FQGNSA. V was clipped by 5 bases and J by 7 bases, with 11 bases between them. DNA for the CDR3: TGTGCCAGCAGCATTACAGGGCTTGGCTACACCTTC. It codes for CASSITGLGYTF.

At least ten counts were recorded for this clonotype. V is TRBV30 and J is TRBJ1-5, with D possibly TRBD1 on 6 matching bases. From germline, CDR1 is GTSNPN and CDR2 SVGIG (reference sequence). CDR3 length: 14 residues. Trimming pared 3 bases from V and 7 bases from J, leaving 16 bases between. The CDR3 region has the DNA TGTGCCTGGAGCCAACTTACAGGGAAGCAGCCCCAGCATTTT. It translates to CAWSQLTGKQPQHF.

There are many counts of this clonotype. The chain carries TRBV28 and TRBJ2-1; the D is unclear. CDR3 length: 11 amino acids. The ends were cut back, 6 bases at V and 4 bases at J, with 4 bases in the middle. Germline V gene lookup returns CDR1 MDHEN and CDR2 SYDVKM. The CDR3 nucleotides are TGTGCCAGCAGCCAATACAATGAGCAGTTCTTC. This gives the protein CASSQYNEQFF.

V is TRBV20-1 and J is TRBJ2-1; D possibly corresponds to TRBD2 (5 bases). Trimming took 0 bases from V and 0 from J, leaving 12 bases between them. The CDR3 is 16 residues long. Germline V lookup: CDR1 DFQATT, CDR2 SNEGSKA (reference sequence). CDR3 nucleotide sequence: TGCAGTGCTAGAGATTTGGAGGAGAGCTCCTACAATGAGCAGTTCTTC. Its translation is CSARDLEESSYNEQFF.

This clonotype was seen repeatedly, ten times or more. The chain is built from TRBV27 and TRBJ2-7, with a possible D match to TRBD1 (7 bases). The length of the CDR3 is 15 residues. Germline V CDR1 and CDR2: MNHEY, SMNVEV (reference sequence). The V end lost 6 bases, the J end lost 5 bases, and 20 bases lay between the germline ends. CDR3 loop: CASSRTGAGIHEQYF. CDR3 DNA: TGTGCCAGCAGCCGGACAGGTGCGGGAATCCACGAGCAGTACTTC.

This clonotype was detected once. The CDR3 nucleotides read TGTGCCACCAGCAGAGAACAGTTCCCTGGGGAAAAACTGTTTTTT. It translates to CATSREQFPGEKLFF. This chain connects TRBV15 to TRBJ1-4; D is uncertain. V dropped 0 bases and J dropped 8 bases, with 13 bases sitting between them. Germline CDR1 and CDR2: LNHNV and YYDKDF (reference sequence). This CDR3 is 15 amino acids long.

With respect to this clonotype: The junction shows a germline mismatch at one end, possibly a read error. The chain couples TRBV9 to TRBJ2-7, with D unclear. Germline-derived CDR1 and CDR2 are SGDLS and YYNGEE. This CDR3 has 12 residues. CDR3 coding DNA: TGTGCCAGAAGCGCCAGCTCCTACGAGCAGTACTTC. As protein: CARSASSYEQYF.

CDR3 region: CASSLNDRGLSGANVLTF. For the CDR3, the DNA is TGTGCCAGCAGTTTAAATGACAGGGGGCTCTCTGGGGCCAACGTCCTGACTTTC. This chain uses TRBV27 with TRBJ2-6; TRBD1 matches 10 bases. This CDR3 comprises 18 residues. Germline V gives CDR1 MNHEY, CDR2 SMNVEV (reference sequence). The junction had 4 bases not matched to a gene; V was cut back by 2 bases and J by 0 bases.